This T cell receptor beta chain emerged from a study of cytomegalovirus exposure and HLA in healthy donors. Study at large: The roughly 110 validation repertoires used the same platform as the approximately 700 first-cohort repertoires (as reported by a later analysis). General study results and limits: For cytomegalovirus status, the classifier reportedly gave diagnoses with high specificity and sensitivity. Researchers reported that a few CMV-associated chains were confirmed in vitro as CMV antigen-specific. Most sequenced TCRs were rare (though some public TCRs occurred in many donors).

Note on this clone: What it binds is unknown.

Sequenced by immunoSEQ multiplex PCR; TCRdb stores in-frame clones only, minus some. The sample lists approximately 280,000 clones, roughly 90% occurring once. V lost 3 bases and J lost 7; bases outside the gene matches: 4. The germline V gene has CDR1 SGHRS and CDR2 YFSETQ. The CDR3 consists of 13 residues. The receptor comes from a woman under 30 in good health and CMV-seronegative. Material for sequencing was PBMCs. The chain employs TRBV5-1 and TRBJ2-1; 7 bases align to TRBD1. The CDR3 reads CASSSVQGNEQFF. In DNA form, the CDR3 reads TGCGCCAGCAGCTCCGTACAGGGGAATGAGCAGTTCTTC.